These 16 T cell receptor beta chains were sequenced from one sample in a study of T cell responses to AZD1222 COVID-19 vaccine. This table comes from immunoSEQ multiplex PCR, and its TCRdb copy is limited to in-frame clones, with some not included. Of 150,000 or so clones listed, about 93% are singletons. Sequencing was performed on peripheral blood, taken on day 0 of AZD1222 vaccination. All receptors derive from an adult in good health.

V is TRBV24-1 and J is TRBJ2-1; 7 nucleotides align to TRBD1. The germline V gene has CDR1 KGHDR and CDR2 SFDVKD. Trimming at V came to 7 bases and at J to 1 base, leaving 6 bases not matched to a gene. The length of the CDR3 is 15 residues. CDR3 DNA sequence: TGTGCCACCAGCGTTAACAGGGGATCCTACAATGAGCAGTTCTTC. Amino acids: CATSVNRGSYNEQFF.

V usage is TRBV6-5 and J usage is TRBJ1-1; D call uncertain. Germline V lookup: CDR1 MNHEY, CDR2 SVGAGI. The CDR3 extends over 14 amino acids. The V gene lost 1 base and the J gene lost 1 base, with 7 bases spanning the gap. The CDR3 region has the DNA TGTGCCAGCAGTTACTATTCAGCGAACACTGAAGCTTTCTTT. Its protein is CASSYYSANTEAFF.

The table lists this clone with a count of one. The chain links TRBV29-1 to TRBJ1-3, with no clear D. In germline, CDR1 is SQVTM, CDR2 ANQGSEA. The CDR3 contains 14 residues. Trimming pared 1 base from V and 0 bases from J, leaving 7 bases between. In DNA form, the CDR3 reads TGCAGCGTTGAAGGCCAACTCTCTGGAAACACCATATATTTT. Translated, it gives CSVEGQLSGNTIYF. The full variable domain, in which reference TRBV29-1 and TRBJ1-3 provide the parts outside the CDR3, is SAVISQKPSRDICQRGTSLTIQCQVDSQVTMMFWYRQQPGQSLTLIATANQGSEATYESGFVIDKFPISRPNLTFSTLTVSNMSPEDSSIYLCSVEGQLSGNTIYFGEGSWLTVV.

This clone showed up just once. J is TRBJ1-1 and V is TRBV5-1; D is perhaps TRBD1 (6 bases). Germline lookup yields CDR1 SGHRS and CDR2 YFSETQ. The V end was cut by 0 bases, the J end by 0 bases, with 12 bases between. The CDR3 runs to 16 residues. CDR3 DNA sequence: TGCGCCAGCAGCTTGGATATCGACAGGTTGAACACTGAAGCTTTCTTT. Its translation is CASSLDIDRLNTEAFF.

In its sample, this clone was seen a few times. The chain links TRBV15 to TRBJ1-5; D might be TRBD1 (5 bases). The CDR3 spans 15 residues. The germline V and J ends were trimmed by 0 bases and 6 bases, with 12 bases remaining between them. CDR1 and CDR2 from the germline V gene are LNHNV and YYDKDF (reference sequence). CDR3 bases: TGTGCCACCAGCAGAGACCCGAGGGGTAGTCAGCCCCAGCATTTT. Its translation is CATSRDPRGSQPQHF.

V is TRBV21-1 and J is TRBJ1-1. TRBV21-1 is a documented pseudogene. CDR3 length: 13 residues. The CDR3 bases are TGTGCCAGCAGCAAAGAGCAGGGCCGGGGGGCTTTCTTT. Encoded protein: CASSKEQGRGAFF.

The V gene is TRBV19, the J gene TRBJ2-5, with TRBD2 matching over 8 bases. The CDR3 totals 18 residues. The junction had 17 bases not matched to a gene; V was cut back by 5 bases and J by 3 bases. Germline V gene data show CDR1 as LNHDA and CDR2 as SQIVND (reference sequence). CDR3 in amino acids: CASSLRGGERERKETQYF. The CDR3 DNA reads TGTGCCAGTAGTCTAAGGGGTGGGGAGCGGGAGAGGAAAGAGACCCAGTACTTC.

The rearrangement links TRBV19 to TRBJ2-2; the D gene is possibly TRBD1 (5 bases). CDR1 is LNHDA, CDR2 SQIVND, per germline (reference sequence). This CDR3 is 15 amino acids long. Trimming stripped 6 bases from V and 3 bases from J, with 14 bases between. CDR3: CASRPGPGYTGELFF. CDR3 DNA sequence: TGTGCCAGTAGACCAGGACCAGGGTACACCGGGGAGCTGTTTTTT.

The chain couples TRBV28 to TRBJ2-4, with a weak D call TRBD1 (6 bases). This CDR3 contains 15 residues. Germline lookup yields CDR1 MDHEN and CDR2 SYDVKM. With 8 bases removed from V and 3 bases from J, the gap between germline ends came to 17 bases. CDR3 protein: CASVAGDRDKNIQYF. The CDR3 nucleotides are TGTGCCAGCGTTGCAGGGGATAGGGACAAAAACATTCAGTACTTC.

The chain combines TRBV11-2 with TRBJ2-7; 7 positions agree with TRBD2. The J segment lost 3 bases and the V segment lost 6 bases, leaving 11 bases of the junction unmatched. The germline V gene has CDR1 SGHAT and CDR2 FQNNGV. The CDR3 runs 15 residues. The DNA for the CDR3 is TGTGCCAGCAGTTCATCCCGGGACTACTTCTACGAGCAGTACTTC. Protein sequence: CASSSSRDYFYEQYF.

This clone was detected only once. This rearrangement joins TRBV7-2 to TRBJ1-4; D is unresolved. CDR3 length equals 14 residues. CDR1 is SGHTA and CDR2 is FQGNSA in the germline V gene. Trimming stripped 1 base from V and 0 bases from J, with 3 bases between. The CDR3 nucleotides are TGTGCCAGCAGCTTAGGGACAACTAATGAAAAACTGTTTTTT. Protein: CASSLGTTNEKLFF.

This clone was seen a few times. V is TRBV18 and J is TRBJ1-6, with a possible D match to TRBD1 (6 bases). V was pared by 2 bases and J by 7 bases, with 12 bases between. This CDR3 spans 15 amino acids. Germline V gene lookup returns CDR1 KGHSH and CDR2 LQKENI. The DNA for the CDR3 is TGTGCCAGCTCACCATTCGGGGGCCTAAATTCACCCCTCCACTTT. Translating it yields CASSPFGGLNSPLHF.

The rearrangement uses TRBV19 and TRBJ1-4; 7 bases map to TRBD1. Looked up from germline, CDR1 is LNHDA and CDR2 is SQIVND (reference sequence). Trimming at V came to 1 base and at J to 5 bases, leaving 4 bases not matched to a gene. The CDR3 runs to 15 residues. CDR3 in amino acids: CASSIGSRGNEKLFF. The CDR3 coding sequence is TGTGCCAGTAGTATAGGGTCCAGGGGGAATGAAAAACTGTTTTTT.

This clone is a singleton in its sample. This chain links TRBV6-5 with TRBJ1-1; D may be TRBD1 (5 bases). CDR1 MNHEY and CDR2 SVGAGI come from the germline V gene. The CDR3 covers 12 residues. Trimming shortened V by 6 bases and J by 6 bases, and 11 bases separated the two germline ends. The CDR3 protein is CASRQSGAEAFF. CDR3 nucleotides: TGTGCCAGCAGGCAATCGGGGGCTGAAGCTTTCTTT.

The chain combines TRBV5-1 with TRBJ2-7; D unresolved. CDR3 length: 14 amino acids. V was shortened by 2 bases and J by 0 bases, with 9 bases between the two germline ends. Germline CDR1 and CDR2: SGHRS and YFSETQ. The CDR3 DNA reads as TGCGCCAGCAGCTTAGGCGCTCACTCCTACGAGCAGTACTTC. Its protein product is CASSLGAHSYEQYF.

J is TRBJ2-2 and V is TRBV27; D not resolved. The CDR3 runs 14 residues. The germline V gene encodes CDR1 MNHEY and CDR2 SMNVEV (reference sequence). V was trimmed by 4 bases and J by 11 bases, leaving 17 bases between them. CDR3 coding DNA: TGTGCCAGCAGTTCTGCCCGATTAACTACTGAGCTGTTTTTT. Translating it yields CASSSARLTTELFF.